Described below is a single T cell receptor beta chain sequence and its context. The sample belongs to a study of blood T cell repertoires in COVID-19. The wider study: PBMCs, B-cell-depleted T cells, or T cells were the source of the cDNA or gDNA that made up the material.

Authors' analysis steps: Quantification of nucleated cells was approximated via reference gene primer amplification. Sequencing used immunoSEQ multiplex PCR; TCRdb keeps in-frame clones, though not all of them. V and J calls and clone size follow that table, whereas D and trimming were derived from the DNA. The sample records some 200,000 clones, 85% to 90% being singletons. This CDR3 has 14 amino acids. The V and J ends lost 5 bases and 9 bases, in that order; junction bases with no gene match: 11. Looked up from germline, CDR1 is SGHNT and CDR2 is YENEEA. The source of this sequence is a man in his forties or fifties with acute or convalescent COVID-19. V usage is TRBV11-3 and J usage is TRBJ1-1; 8 bases line up with TRBD1. Input material: peripheral blood. The CDR3 spells CASSPTTGARKAFF. The DNA for the CDR3 is TGTGCCAGCAGCCCGACGACAGGGGCAAGGAAAGCTTTCTTT.